This record looks at one T cell receptor (beta chain) sequence and its context. Antigen specificity is unknown. This sample stems from a study of vaccination effects on CD4 cells after COVID-19. Pools of viral peptides were used by the ViraFEST assay to expand antigen-specific CD4+ T cells ahead of sequencing. Having been cultured for around nine days, the cells underwent CD4+ T cell isolation. Participants received two doses of either the BNT162b2 or mRNA-1273 vaccine. This CDR3 contains 15 residues. V lost 5 bases to trimming and J lost 9 bases; unmatched junction nucleotides: 15. Germline V gene sequence: CDR1 SGHRS, CDR2 YFSETQ. This table comes from immunoSEQ multiplex PCR, and its TCRdb copy is limited to in-frame clones, with some not included. The sample consists of tens of thousands of clones, around 70% of them appearing once.

The sequenced sample was CD4+ T cells from PBMCs cultured with HCoV-229E spike peptides, obtained after COVID-19 vaccination. V and J are TRBV5-1 and TRBJ2-5; 8 positions match TRBD2. This receptor was identified in a human donor who received a COVID-19 vaccine. The CDR3 coding sequence is TGCGCCAGCAGAAGAGCGGGGGCCCTCCAAAAGGCCCAGTACTTC. Encoded protein: CASRRAGALQKAQYF.